The next 32 T cell receptor beta chains were all read from a single sample in a study of early T cells in non-severe SARS-CoV-2 infection. TCRdb re-analysed the 5' RACE reads in MiXCR, keeping a single row per CDR3 protein. The sample records roughly 50,000 distinct CDR3 sequences, over 7% being singletons. What was sequenced was whole blood. The receptors shown here come from an adult who was a healthcare worker with PCR-confirmed SARS-CoV-2 infection or an uninfected control (not recorded which).

The table lists this clonotype with many counts. The J gene is TRBJ2-7, the V gene TRBV3-1, with 12 nucleotides matching TRBD2. Unmatched junction bases numbered 2, after V lost 1 base and J lost 7 bases. The germline gives CDR1 LGHDT, CDR2 YNNKEL (reference sequence). This CDR3 is built from 14 residues. This chain's CDR3 is CASSQGLAGAEQYF. Here the CDR3 DNA reads TGTGCCAGCAGCCAAGGACTAGCGGGGGCTGAGCAGTACTTC.

This clonotype was observed many times. The gene calls are TRBV7-6 and TRBJ1-4; D is undetermined. This CDR3 is 13 amino acids long. The germline V gene encodes CDR1 SGHVS and CDR2 FNYEAQ. V was pared by 3 bases and J by 4 bases, with 6 bases between. The chain's CDR3 is CASSLRDNEKLFF. The DNA for the CDR3 is TGTGCCAGCAGCTTGCGGGATAATGAAAAACTGTTTTTT.

This clonotype was seen a handful of times. The chain joins TRBV6-2 or TRBV6-3 to TRBJ1-6; D is possibly TRBD1 (5 bases). Trimming shortened V by 6 bases and J by 5 bases, and 11 bases separated the two germline ends. The CDR3 is 14 amino acids. Germline V gene sequence: CDR1 MNHEY, CDR2 SVGEGT. The DNA for the CDR3 is TGTGCCAGCAGGAGGGGTCAGGATAATTCACCCCTCCACTTT. Amino acid sequence: CASRRGQDNSPLHF.

This clonotype has a count of ten or more. The rearrangement uses TRBV7-2 and TRBJ2-7; no clear D. The V gene lost 5 bases and the J gene lost 6 bases, with 8 bases spanning the gap. Germline-derived CDR1 and CDR2 are SGHTA and FQGNSA. The CDR3 totals 11 residues. DNA for the CDR3: TGTGCCAGCAGCCCCATAGGCGAGCAGTACTTC. It encodes CASSPIGEQYF.

This clonotype was detected only a few times. The rearrangement links TRBV19 to TRBJ2-1, with D maybe TRBD2 (5 bases). From germline, CDR1 is LNHDA and CDR2 SQIVND (reference sequence). CDR3 length: 15 amino acids. Trimming took 3 bases from V and 7 from J, leaving 16 bases between them. The CDR3 region is CASSISGPQTNEQFF. CDR3 nucleotides: TGTGCCAGTAGTATCAGCGGTCCCCAGACGAATGAGCAGTTCTTC.

Many counts were recorded for this clonotype. The rearrangement links TRBV11-2 to TRBJ1-2, with D possibly being TRBD1 (6 bases). The V gene's germline CDR1 is SGHAT and CDR2 FQNNGV. The CDR3 covers 13 residues. Trimming removed 5 bases at V and 4 bases at J, with 11 bases between. CDR3 bases: TGTGCCAGCAGCCCGAGGGGGATCTATGGCTACACCTTC. This encodes CASSPRGIYGYTF.

This clonotype was picked up many times. V is TRBV27 and J is TRBJ2-1; D may be TRBD1 or TRBD2 (5 bases each). The V gene's germline CDR1 is MNHEY and CDR2 SMNVEV (reference sequence). Trimming shortened V by 6 bases and J by 3 bases, and 12 bases separated the two germline ends. The CDR3 totals 14 residues. CDR3 coding DNA: TGTGCCAGCAGGGGTGGGGACCTCTACAATGAGCAGTTCTTC. Its protein product is CASRGGDLYNEQFF.

This clonotype turned up a few times. The V and J genes are TRBV4-1 and TRBJ2-3; D is ambiguous. The germline V gene has CDR1 MGHRA and CDR2 YSYEKL. CDR3 length: 12 residues. V was cut by 0 bases and J by 9 bases, with 7 bases left in between. CDR3 in DNA: TGCGCCAGCAGCCAAGAGACGGAGACGCAGTATTTT. Amino acids: CASSQETETQYF.

This clonotype appeared many times. This chain links TRBV29-1 with TRBJ2-5; D possibly corresponds to TRBD2 (7 bases). The ends were cut back, 6 bases at V and 0 bases at J, with 14 bases in the middle. Germline assignment: CDR1 SQVTM and CDR2 ANQGSEA. There are 14 residues in the CDR3. This CDR3 is CSVDEGGYQETQYF. CDR3 nucleotides: TGCAGCGTCGACGAGGGGGGGTACCAAGAGACCCAGTACTTC.

The chain employs TRBV14 and TRBJ1-2, with 8 bases matching TRBD1. There are 16 residues in the CDR3. V trimming: 5 bases; J trimming: 4 bases; junction bases outside the gene matches: 12. Germline CDR1 reads SGHDN; CDR2 reads FVKESK. CDR3 bases: TGTGCCAGCAGCTCCGTCGGCAGGGGGCATGGCTATGGCTACACCTTC. Amino acid sequence: CASSSVGRGHGYGYTF.

The J gene is TRBJ2-5, the V gene TRBV18; D gene uncertain. Looked up from germline, CDR1 is KGHSH and CDR2 is LQKENI. The CDR3 is made up of 15 amino acids. The ends were cut back, 0 bases at V and 1 base at J, with 9 bases in the middle. CDR3 sequence (DNA): TGTGCCAGCTCACCACCCAGCCAATCCCAAGAGACCCAGTACTTC. It is translated as CASSPPSQSQETQYF. Complete variable domain (other parts from reference TRBV18 and TRBJ2-5): NAGVMQNPRHLVRRRGQEARLRCSPMKGHSHVYWYRQLPEEGLKFMVYLQKENIIDESGMPKERFSAEFPKEGPSILRIQQVVRGDSAAYFCASSPPSQSQETQYFGPGTRLLVL.

This clonotype was observed a handful of times. The gene calls are TRBV20-1 and TRBJ2-7, with D perhaps given as TRBD1 or TRBD2 (5 bases each). Per germline, CDR1 DFQATT and CDR2 SNEGSKA (reference sequence). The CDR3 covers 15 residues. The V gene lost 1 base and the J gene lost 0 bases, with 13 bases spanning the gap. The CDR3 DNA follows: TGCAGTGCTAGAGTGGGGGTTGGGGTCTCCTACGAGCAGTACTTC. Its translation: CSARVGVGVSYEQYF.

There are a few counts of this clonotype. The chain has TRBV27 and TRBJ2-1; D is possibly TRBD1 (5 bases). The CDR3 is made up of 14 amino acids. Germline V gene sequence: CDR1 MNHEY, CDR2 SMNVEV (reference sequence). V lost 3 bases to trimming and J lost 3 bases, with 9 bases between them. In nucleotides, the CDR3 is TGTGCCAGCAGTTTTTCTCAGGGCTACAATGAGCAGTTCTTC. Translated: CASSFSQGYNEQFF.

This clonotype has ten or more counts. The junction and the germline gene differ at one end; a read error may be behind it. The chain employs TRBV7-7 and TRBJ2-5; 7 bases are a match to TRBD2. Per the germline V gene, CDR1 is SSHAT and CDR2 is FNYEAQ (reference sequence). The CDR3 length is 17 residues. The CDR3 loop is CASSLGTAAPGGETQYF. The CDR3 DNA follows: TGTGCTAGCAGCTTAGGGACGGCCGCCCCGGGAGGAGAGACCCAGTACTTC.

This sequence joins TRBV4-3 and TRBJ1-1; 8 bases agree with TRBD1. The CDR3 has 15 residues. With V trimmed by 0 bases and J by 5 bases, 5 bases remained unmatched. CDR1 LGHNA and CDR2 YSLEER come from the germline V gene. This chain's CDR3 is CASSQDQGAETEAFF. As DNA, the CDR3 is TGCGCCAGCAGCCAAGATCAGGGGGCCGAAACTGAAGCTTTCTTT.

In its sample, this clonotype was seen a few times. V and J are TRBV5-1 and TRBJ2-2; 7 positions match TRBD1. The V gene end was trimmed by 8 bases and the J gene end by 3 bases; junction bases not matched to a gene: 7. This CDR3 region has 14 residues. Germline V CDR1 and CDR2: SGHRS, YFSETQ. CDR3 region: CASHRDRDTGELFF. The CDR3 DNA is TGCGCCAGTCACCGGGACAGAGACACCGGGGAGCTGTTTTTT.

In this sample, this clonotype turned up a few times. The chain combines TRBV10-3 with TRBJ1-1; D uncertain. The V gene's germline CDR1 is ENHRY and CDR2 SYGVKD. The ends were cut back, 4 bases at V and 1 base at J, with 4 bases in the middle. CDR3 length: 12 residues. CDR3 DNA: TGTGCCATCAGTGTCCGGAACACTGAAGCTTTCTTT. Translating it yields CAISVRNTEAFF.

The rearrangement links TRBV9 to TRBJ2-7; D possibly uses TRBD1 or TRBD2 (6 bases each). The germline gives CDR1 SGDLS, CDR2 YYNGEE. This CDR3 has 16 amino acids. Deletions cut 4 bases from V and 3 bases from J, with 20 bases between. This CDR3 reads CASSPHVRGEFYEQYF. The CDR3 bases are TGTGCCAGCAGCCCCCACGTTAGGGGGGAGTTCTACGAGCAGTACTTC.

This clonotype is deemed medium-sized. The chain recombines TRBV6-2 or TRBV6-3 with TRBJ2-4, with a tentative D call TRBD2 (5 bases). CDR3 size: 14 residues. The V and J ends lost 4 bases and 10 bases respectively, with 17 bases between them. Germline V lookup: CDR1 MNHEY, CDR2 SVGEGT. Here the CDR3 reads CASSSTGLVGIQYF. CDR3 coding DNA: TGTGCCAGCAGTTCGACGGGGTTAGTGGGTATTCAGTACTTC.

A few counts support this clonotype. An end of the junction does not agree with germline; a read error may underlie this. This sequence joins TRBV5-1 and TRBJ2-7; a weak D match, TRBD2 (6 bases). The CDR3 sequence is 12 residues long. Per the germline V gene, CDR1 is SGHRS and CDR2 is YFSETQ. CDR3 sequence reads: CASSLLRDELYF. The CDR3 DNA is TGCGCCAGCAGCTTGTTGCGGGACGAGCTGTACTTC. Combining the CDR3 with reference TRBV5-1 and TRBJ2-7 gives the whole variable domain KAGVTQTPRYLIKTRGQQVTLSCSPISGHRSVSWYQQTPGQGLQFLFEYFSETQRNKGNFPGRFSGRQFSNSRSEMNVSTLELGDSALYLCASSLLRDELYFGPGTRLTVT.

V is TRBV7-3 and J is TRBJ1-5, with TRBD1 as a possible D gene (5 bases). This CDR3 has 17 amino acids. Trimming left V 3 bases short and J 0 bases short, with 15 bases between. The germline CDR1 and CDR2 sequences are SGHTA and FQGTGA. CDR3 residues: CASSFRGGEGSNQPQHF. The CDR3 coding sequence is TGTGCCAGCAGCTTCCGGGGCGGGGAAGGTAGCAATCAGCCCCAGCATTTT.

The chain uses TRBV7-2 and TRBJ1-6; TRBD1 is a possible D gene (6 bases). CDR3 size: 14 residues. Germline V lookup: CDR1 SGHTA, CDR2 FQGNSA. Trimming stripped 5 bases from V and 5 bases from J, with 10 bases between. The CDR3 coding sequence is TGTGCCAGCAGCGACAGGCCCAATAATTCACCCCTCCACTTT. As protein: CASSDRPNNSPLHF.

There are many counts of this clonotype. This rearrangement joins TRBV6-5 to TRBJ2-4; TRBD1 matches at 9 bases. Trimming at V came to 4 bases and at J to 1 base, leaving 5 bases not matched to a gene. Germline V gene sequence: CDR1 MNHEY, CDR2 SVGAGI. The CDR3 has 16 residues. The CDR3 region has the DNA TGTGCCAGCAGTTCCATCGGACAGGGGGCCAAAAACATTCAGTACTTC. It yields the protein CASSSIGQGAKNIQYF.

This clonotype was picked up many times. The chain is built from TRBV3-1 and TRBJ2-6; D perhaps matches TRBD1 (6 bases). Germline values: CDR1 LGHDT, CDR2 YNNKEL (reference sequence). This CDR3 region has 18 residues. Trimming removed 2 bases at V and 0 bases at J, with 14 bases between. CDR3 protein: CASSQHPGQSSGANVLTF. As DNA, the CDR3 is TGTGCCAGCAGCCAACATCCGGGACAAAGCTCTGGGGCCAACGTCCTGACTTTC.

This clonotype has just a few counts. V and J are TRBV14 and TRBJ1-2, with D possibly being TRBD1 (5 bases). Trimming stripped 3 bases from V and 3 bases from J, with 17 bases between. The CDR3 sequence is 16 residues long. Germline CDR1 SGHDN, CDR2 FVKESK. The CDR3 spells CASSHILGATDYGYTF. The CDR3 DNA sequence: TGTGCCAGCAGCCATATACTCGGGGCAACGGACTATGGCTACACCTTC.

This clonotype was seen a handful of times. The chain joins TRBV7-2 to TRBJ2-2; TRBD1 might be the D (6 bases). The CDR3 is 15 amino acids. Trimming cost V 2 bases and J 4 bases, with 11 bases left between them. Germline V CDR1 and CDR2: SGHTA, FQGNSA. CDR3 bases: TGTGCCAGCAGCTTAATGGACAGCTTCACCGGGGAGCTGTTTTTT. It translates to CASSLMDSFTGELFF.

This chain uses TRBV5-5 with TRBJ2-3, with 11 bases fitting TRBD2. CDR3 length: 16 amino acids. The V gene end was trimmed by 0 bases and the J gene end by 5 bases; junction bases not matched to a gene: 5. Germline V gene lookup returns CDR1 SGHKS and CDR2 YYEKEE (reference sequence). In nucleotides, the CDR3 is TGTGCCAGCAGCTTGGTAGCGGGAGGGCCTGGAGATACGCAGTATTTT. Translating it yields CASSLVAGGPGDTQYF.

Of note for this clonotype: An end of the junction differs from the germline gene, which may be a read error. V is TRBV6-5 and J is TRBJ1-2; the match to TRBD1 covers 7 bases. The germline CDR1 and CDR2 sequences are MNHEY and SVGAGI. CDR3 length equals 17 residues. DNA of the CDR3: TGTGCCAGCAGTTACTCGGCCAGGGGGAATTTGAACTATGGTTACACCTTC. Translation: CASSYSARGNLNYGYTF.

The rearrangement links TRBV6-2 or TRBV6-3 to TRBJ2-7; D perhaps matches TRBD1 (5 bases). Trimming took off 8 bases at V and 2 bases at J, with 10 bases between the two ends. The CDR3 sequence is 12 residues long. Germline V gene data show CDR1 as MNHEY and CDR2 as SVGEGT. The CDR3 region has the DNA TGTGCCAGCGGTGACAGACCCTACGAGCAGTACTTC. It specifies CASGDRPYEQYF.

Ten or more counts support this clonotype. V usage is TRBV2 and J usage is TRBJ2-1; TRBD1 agrees at 7 bases. Germline trimming cut 10 bases from V and 0 bases from J; bases unmatched to any gene: 6. The germline gives CDR1 SNHLY, CDR2 FYNNEI. The CDR3 totals 14 residues. CDR3: CAIGQVSSYNEQFF. DNA for the CDR3: TGTGCCATCGGACAGGTTAGCTCCTACAATGAGCAGTTCTTC.

The V gene is TRBV12-3 or TRBV12-4, the J gene TRBJ2-7; tentatively, D is TRBD2 (6 bases). V gave up 4 bases and J gave up 2 bases, with 15 bases separating them. The length of the CDR3 is 15 residues. The CDR3 nucleotides read TGTGCCAGCAGTTGGGAGGACCTACCAACCTACGAGCAGTACTTC. Amino acids: CASSWEDLPTYEQYF.

This clonotype was observed a few times. The V and J genes are TRBV24-1 and TRBJ1-4; 7 nucleotides line up with TRBD1. The CDR3 sequence is 14 residues long. With V trimmed by 8 bases and J by 8 bases, 10 bases remained unmatched. The V gene's germline CDR1 is KGHDR and CDR2 SFDVKD. The CDR3 sequence: CATKKQGICEKLFF. CDR3 nucleotides: TGTGCCACCAAGAAACAGGGGATCTGCGAAAAACTGTTTTTT.